A single sample gave rise to the 21 T cell receptor beta chains below, sequenced in a study of blood T cell repertoires in COVID-19. This table comes from immunoSEQ multiplex PCR, and its TCRdb copy is limited to in-frame clones, with some not included. Of 390,000 or so clones detected, 80% to 90% appear once; the ten largest clones hold under 1.5%. Sequences were obtained from peripheral blood. The receptor set was obtained from a woman younger than 45 with active or convalescent COVID-19.

The chain links TRBV18 to TRBJ1-2; D gene ambiguous. The CDR3 contains 13 residues. CDR1 and CDR2 from the germline V gene are KGHSH and LQKENI. V was pared by 3 bases and J by 4 bases, with 9 bases between. CDR3 in DNA: TGTGCCAGCTCACCTACAGAAAGCTATGGCTACACCTTC. It encodes CASSPTESYGYTF.

This clone has just one count. The chain links TRBV5-4 to TRBJ2-3; D may be TRBD2 (6 bases). Germline CDR1 and CDR2: SGHNT and YYREEE (reference sequence). The CDR3 extends over 13 amino acids. The V gene lost 4 bases and the J gene lost 4 bases, with 10 bases spanning the gap. For the CDR3, the DNA is TGTGCCAGCAGCCCCGGGACTCCAGATACGCAGTATTTT. Protein: CASSPGTPDTQYF.

This chain uses TRBV6-6 with TRBJ2-1, with 9 bases aligning to TRBD2. J lost 7 bases, V lost 10 bases, and 8 bases had no gene match. CDR1 MNHNY and CDR2 SVGAGI come from the germline V gene (reference sequence). The length of the CDR3 is 13 residues. CDR3 nucleotides: TGTGCCACCGGGGCTAGCGGGAAGAATGAGCAGTTCTTC. Its protein product is CATGASGKNEQFF.

This clone has only a few counts. The chain uses TRBV19 and TRBJ1-4; TRBD1 might be the D (5 bases). The V and J ends lost 3 bases and 4 bases respectively, with 9 bases between them. The CDR3 length is 14 residues. Per the germline V gene, CDR1 is LNHDA and CDR2 is SQIVND (reference sequence). The CDR3 region has the DNA TGTGCCAGTAGTATCCAGGGCGGTAATGAAAAACTGTTTTTT. As protein: CASSIQGGNEKLFF.

This clone appeared once. This chain connects TRBV2 to TRBJ2-3; 13 nucleotides agree with TRBD2. CDR1 and CDR2 (germline): SNHLY, FYNNEI. The junction had 11 bases not matched to a gene; V was cut back by 6 bases and J by 2 bases. This CDR3 has 18 amino acids. Here the CDR3 DNA reads TGTGCCAGCAGGGTGGGACTAGCGGGGCAATTAGTCACAGATACGCAGTATTTT. Protein: CASRVGLAGQLVTDTQYF.

On this clone: The sample holds other DNA sequences that translate to the same CDR3. The V call is TRBV18, the J call TRBJ2-7; D is unclear. The germline CDR1 and CDR2 sequences are KGHSH and LQKENI. The CDR3 is 13 residues long. The V end lost 3 bases, the J end lost 3 bases, and 9 bases lay between the germline ends. In DNA form, the CDR3 reads TGTGCCAGCTCACCCCCTCCCGGCTACGAGCAGTACTTC. Translated, it gives CASSPPPGYEQYF.

This chain links TRBV5-1 with TRBJ2-5, with TRBD2 matching 8 bases. This CDR3 contains 16 residues. CDR1 is SGHRS and CDR2 is YFSETQ in the germline V gene. Trimming took 3 bases from V and 5 from J; bases not matched to a gene: 12. CDR3 protein: CASSSTGTSLSETQYF. The CDR3 bases are TGCGCCAGCAGCTCGACCGGGACTAGTTTATCGGAGACCCAGTACTTC.

The genes are TRBV29-1 and TRBJ1-5, with D possibly matching TRBD1 (5 bases). CDR3 length: 14 residues. V lost 7 bases to trimming and J lost 1 base, with 14 bases between them. Germline loops: CDR1 SQVTM, CDR2 ANQGSEA. The CDR3 reads CSATLGGSNQPQHF. As DNA, the CDR3 is TGCAGCGCAACGTTGGGGGGAAGCAATCAGCCCCAGCATTTT.

CDR3 coding DNA: TGTGCCATCAGTGCGCAGGGGTTGAACACTGAAGCTTTCTTT. It yields the protein CAISAQGLNTEAFF. V usage is TRBV10-3 and J usage is TRBJ1-1; tentatively, D is TRBD1 (6 bases). There are 14 residues in the CDR3. V dropped 4 bases and J dropped 0 bases, with 9 bases sitting between them. CDR1 is ENHRY and CDR2 is SYGVKD in the germline V gene.

The rearrangement uses TRBV12-3 or TRBV12-4 and TRBJ2-1, with no clear D. The V end lost 0 bases, the J end lost 9 bases, and 6 bases lay between the germline ends. The CDR3 runs 12 residues. CDR3 sequence reads: CASSLAAVEQFF. The CDR3 DNA is TGTGCCAGCAGTTTAGCGGCAGTTGAGCAGTTCTTC.

This clone was seen only a few times. This sequence joins TRBV12-3 or TRBV12-4 and TRBJ1-2, with TRBD1 as a possible D gene (6 bases). The CDR3 has 13 residues. Trimming removed 7 bases at V and 4 bases at J, with 13 bases between. The CDR3 DNA reads TGTGCCAGCAATCTGGGGGCGGGCTATGGCTACACCTTC. Protein sequence: CASNLGAGYGYTF.

This clone was seen more than once but under ten times. This chain's CDR3 is CASSSGTSGYNEQFF. The CDR3, as DNA: TGTGCCAGCAGTTCCGGGACTAGCGGCTACAATGAGCAGTTCTTC. This chain uses TRBV6-4 with TRBJ2-1, with TRBD2 identical over 11 bases. V gave up 5 bases and J gave up 3 bases; unmatched junction bases: 3. Germline loops: CDR1 MRHNA, CDR2 SNTAGT. This CDR3 is 15 amino acids long.

The chain carries TRBV3-1 (or the pseudogene TRBV3-2) and TRBJ1-6; 8 nucleotides align to TRBD1. Per germline, CDR1 LGHDT and CDR2 YNNKEL (reference sequence). CDR3 length equals 14 residues. J was trimmed by 9 bases and V by 4 bases; bases with no gene match: 5. The CDR3 sequence is CASSPQGAGSPLHF. The CDR3 bases are TGTGCCAGCAGCCCTCAGGGGGCTGGTTCACCCCTCCACTTT.

The J gene is TRBJ1-1, the V gene TRBV4-1, with D maybe TRBD1 (5 bases). The germline V gene has CDR1 MGHRA and CDR2 YSYEKL. This CDR3 contains 14 residues. The V gene lost 4 bases and the J gene lost 1 base, with 10 bases spanning the gap. The CDR3 protein is CASSPYTGNTEAFF. Here the CDR3 DNA reads TGCGCCAGCAGCCCTTATACAGGGAACACTGAAGCTTTCTTT.

V usage is TRBV10-1 and J usage is TRBJ1-6; 9 nucleotides align to TRBD1. The germline gives CDR1 WNHNN, CDR2 SYGVQD (reference sequence). This CDR3 region has 14 residues. The V gene end was trimmed by 8 bases and the J gene end by 8 bases; junction bases not matched to a gene: 7. The CDR3 loop reads CASWGQGKHSPLHF. The CDR3, as DNA: TGCGCCAGCTGGGGACAGGGCAAACATTCACCCCTCCACTTT.

The CDR3 sequence: CASSKEPGGIATNEKLFF. The CDR3 DNA is TGTGCCAGCAGCAAAGAGCCAGGGGGAATTGCAACTAATGAAAAACTGTTTTTT. This chain joins TRBV21-1 and TRBJ1-4; no check of the table's D call, TRBD1, against the DNA was made. TRBV21-1 is a listed pseudogene. The CDR3 loop spans 18 amino acids.

The table lists this clone with a few counts. This chain uses TRBV9 with TRBJ1-2; no firm D call. The V gene's germline CDR1 is SGDLS and CDR2 YYNGEE. V dropped 3 bases and J dropped 4 bases, with 13 bases sitting between them. The CDR3 runs to 14 residues. This chain's CDR3 is CASSGTVGSYGYTF. CDR3 bases: TGTGCCAGCAGCGGCACAGTAGGTAGCTATGGCTACACCTTC.

The V call is TRBV6-5, the J call TRBJ1-2; possible D gene TRBD1, 6 bases. V lost 6 bases and J lost 0, with 8 bases in between. Germline assignment: CDR1 MNHEY and CDR2 SVGAGI. The CDR3 has 13 residues. CDR3 residues: CASSRTANYGYTF. Written as DNA, the CDR3 is TGTGCCAGCAGCAGGACAGCTAACTATGGCTACACCTTC.

This chain connects TRBV19 to TRBJ1-2; TRBD1 might be the D (6 bases). Trimming removed 7 bases from V and 9 bases from J, with 18 bases in between. The CDR3 is made up of 13 amino acids. Germline CDR1 LNHDA, CDR2 SQIVND (reference sequence). The CDR3 region has the DNA TGTGCCAGTACGGGTTACAGGGCGGATAGCTACACCTTC. Translation: CASTGYRADSYTF.

The sample holds a few counts of this clone. The chain joins TRBV3-1 (or the pseudogene TRBV3-2) to TRBJ2-1, with a tentative D call TRBD2 (5 bases). Trimming removed 1 base at V and 0 bases at J, with 7 bases between. The CDR3 has 15 residues. CDR1 and CDR2 (germline): LGHDT, YNNKEL (reference sequence). This chain's CDR3 is CASSQAGSSYNEQFF. The CDR3 DNA is TGTGCCAGCAGCCAAGCGGGATCCTCCTACAATGAGCAGTTCTTC.

The gene calls are TRBV4-1 and TRBJ2-1, with a tentative D call TRBD2 (5 bases). Germline CDR1 and CDR2: MGHRA and YSYEKL. The CDR3 covers 17 residues. Between the trimmed V and J ends, which lost 0 bases and 0 bases, there was a span of 12 bases. CDR3 region: CASSQDFGGFSYNEQFF. CDR3 DNA: TGCGCCAGCAGCCAAGATTTTGGCGGGTTCTCCTACAATGAGCAGTTCTTC.